This TCR beta chain was found in a study of cytomegalovirus exposure and HLA in healthy donors. Whole-study results and caveats: Specificity for CMV antigens was confirmed in vitro for a few of the CMV-associated chains.

This CDR3 spans 15 amino acids. Germline assignment: CDR1 SEHNR and CDR2 FQNEAQ (reference sequence). V lost 6 bases and J lost 4; bases outside the gene matches: 7. This clone has only one observation. Its antigen is undetermined. 13 Jbeta primers and 60 Vbeta primers were used for the PCR. The protocol was immunoSEQ multiplex PCR, while the TCRdb copy is restricted to in-frame clones and leaves out a portion. The table shows about 130,000 clones, with 83% occurring only once. The sequenced material came from PBMCs. This TCR was sampled from a woman aged 40 to 55 in good health and CMV-seropositive. J is TRBJ2-1 and V is TRBV7-9; 9 bases map to TRBD2. The DNA of the CDR3 is TGTGCCAGCAGTACAAGCGGGGGGAATTACAATGAGCAGTTCTTC. Its translation is CASSTSGGNYNEQFF.